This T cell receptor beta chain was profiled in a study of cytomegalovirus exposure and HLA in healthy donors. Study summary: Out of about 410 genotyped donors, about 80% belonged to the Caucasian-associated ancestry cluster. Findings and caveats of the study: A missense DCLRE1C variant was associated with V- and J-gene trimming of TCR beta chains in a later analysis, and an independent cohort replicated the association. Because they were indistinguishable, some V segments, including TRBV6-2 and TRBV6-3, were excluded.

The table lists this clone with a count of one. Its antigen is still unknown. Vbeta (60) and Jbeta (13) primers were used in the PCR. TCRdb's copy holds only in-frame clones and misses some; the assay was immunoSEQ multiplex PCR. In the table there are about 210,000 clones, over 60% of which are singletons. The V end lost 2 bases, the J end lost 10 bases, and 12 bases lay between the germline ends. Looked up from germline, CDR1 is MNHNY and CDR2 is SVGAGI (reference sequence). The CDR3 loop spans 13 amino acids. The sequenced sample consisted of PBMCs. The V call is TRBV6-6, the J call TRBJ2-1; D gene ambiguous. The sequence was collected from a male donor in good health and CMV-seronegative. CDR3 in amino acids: CASSYTGAREQFF. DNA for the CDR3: TGTGCCAGCAGTTACACCGGAGCGCGGGAGCAGTTCTTC.